This T cell receptor beta chain was recorded in a study of blood T cells in healthy people across ages. Together with a sample-barcoded 5' primer, a J-beta primer mix was included in a second PCR lasting about 7 to 11 cycles. TCRdb reprocessed the 5' RACE reads with MiXCR, giving one entry per CDR3 protein. The sample comprises fewer than 2,000,000 distinct CDR3 sequences, roughly a third of which are singletons, and roughly 12% rests with the top ten. CDR3 size: 18 residues. V was pared by 5 bases and J by 0 bases, with 22 bases between. Per germline, CDR1 SEHNR and CDR2 FQNEAQ (reference sequence).

J is TRBJ1-1 and V is TRBV7-9; maybe TRBD1 (6 bases). The sequence was obtained from a young woman in good health. The source material was blood. The CDR3 nucleotides read TGTGCCAGCAGCCCGGGTGACTACAGGGTATCCATGAACACTGAAGCTTTCTTT. Protein product: CASSPGDYRVSMNTEAFF.